This TCR beta chain is from a study of blood T cell repertoires in COVID-19. Produced via immunoSEQ multiplex PCR; TCRdb's table is partial and in-frame only. The sample consists of over 200,000 clones, 89% of them appearing once. There are 14 residues in the CDR3. The V end lost 4 bases, the J end lost 5 bases, and 15 bases lay between the germline ends. Germline CDR1 SGDLS, CDR2 YYNGEE. The TCR sequence derives from a woman in her thirties or forties with acute or convalescent COVID-19. V and J are TRBV9 and TRBJ1-2; D uncertain. Specimen: peripheral blood. The CDR3 DNA sequence: TGTGCCAGCAGCTTTTCGACAACATCGTATGGCTACACCTTC. This encodes CASSFSTTSYGYTF.